The present T cell receptor (beta chain) was sequenced within a study of CXCR3-negative and CXCR3-positive naive CD8 T cells. Naive CD8+ T cells displayed a CD45RO-CCR7+CD27+CD95- phenotype. UMI-tagged TRB cDNA libraries were built via 5' RACE. TCRdb re-called the 5' RACE reads and catalogs CDR3 proteins one per entry, DNA excluded. This listing includes 85,000 to 120,000 distinct CDR3 sequences. Whole-study results and caveats: The TRB CDR3s that CXCR3-positive naive cells carried were more hydrophobic than those of CXCR3-negative naive cells. The TRBV-TRBJ usage of naive CXCR3-negative and CXCR3-positive cells was similar, but that of memory cells differed.

For this clonotype: No antigen is known for it.

Germline CDR1 is SGHTA and CDR2 is FQGNSA. The CDR3 runs to 15 residues. This chain links TRBV7-2 with TRBJ2-1; as DNA is missing, the TRBD1 call by TCRdb cannot be tested. The sequencing sample was made of naive CXCR3+ CD8+ T cells from blood. As to subset: CD45RO-CCR7+CD27+CD95- naive CD8+ T cells expressing CXCR3 (TNR3+). This receptor was taken from a human donor in good health. Some clones in this sample may be carry-over from other donors' samples. The CDR3 reads CASSLVGGNYNEQFF.